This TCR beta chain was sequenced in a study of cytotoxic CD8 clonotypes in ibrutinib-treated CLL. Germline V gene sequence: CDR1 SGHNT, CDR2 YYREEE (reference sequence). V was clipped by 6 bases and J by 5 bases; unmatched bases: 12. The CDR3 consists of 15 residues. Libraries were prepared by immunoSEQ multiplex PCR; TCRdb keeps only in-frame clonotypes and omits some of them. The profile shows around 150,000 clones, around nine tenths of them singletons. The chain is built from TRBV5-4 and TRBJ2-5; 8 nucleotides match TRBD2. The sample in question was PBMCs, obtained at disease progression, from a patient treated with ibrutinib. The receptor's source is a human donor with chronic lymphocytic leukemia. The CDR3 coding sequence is TGTGCCAGCACCCCCGGGCTAGCGGGTGTGGAGACCCAGTACTTC. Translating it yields CASTPGLAGVETQYF.